This TCR beta chain was recorded in a study of T cells in Graves' hyperthyroidism and ophthalmopathy. V lost 5 bases to trimming and J lost 0 bases, with 14 bases between them. Per germline, CDR1 SGHTA and CDR2 FQGNSA. The CDR3 runs 15 residues. Uncontrolled infection, other autoimmune disease, pregnancy or lactation barred patients from enrollment. This sample holds PBMCs from under 11 ml fresh peripheral blood. There are many counts of this clonotype. Researchers took RNA transcripts and amplified the TCR beta CDR3 regions from them. The TCR CDR3 was amplified in a first-round RT-PCR using the HTBI primer set. TCRdb analysed the multiplex PCR reads with MiXCR anew, one entry per CDR3 protein. Of roughly 640,000 distinct CDR3 sequences in the sample, around 15% were seen once.

This chain connects TRBV7-2 to TRBJ2-7; D remains unclear. Sequencing input: blood. The TCR sequence derives from a woman in her thirties or forties with Graves' ophthalmopathy. DNA of the CDR3: TGTGCCAGCAGCCCCGAGTCCCGGAGCTCCTACGAGCAGTACTTC. Translated, it gives CASSPESRSSYEQYF.